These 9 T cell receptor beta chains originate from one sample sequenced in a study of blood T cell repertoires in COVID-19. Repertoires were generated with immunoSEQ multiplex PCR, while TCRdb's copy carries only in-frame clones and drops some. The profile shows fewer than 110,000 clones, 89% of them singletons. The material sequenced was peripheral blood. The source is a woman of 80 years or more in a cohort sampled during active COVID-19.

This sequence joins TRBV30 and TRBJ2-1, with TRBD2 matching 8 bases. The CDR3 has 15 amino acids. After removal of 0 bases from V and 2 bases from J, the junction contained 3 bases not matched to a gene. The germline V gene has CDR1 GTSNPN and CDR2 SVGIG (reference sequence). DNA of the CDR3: TGTGCCTGGAGTGTATCGGGACTAGCCTACAATGAGCAGTTCTTC. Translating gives CAWSVSGLAYNEQFF.

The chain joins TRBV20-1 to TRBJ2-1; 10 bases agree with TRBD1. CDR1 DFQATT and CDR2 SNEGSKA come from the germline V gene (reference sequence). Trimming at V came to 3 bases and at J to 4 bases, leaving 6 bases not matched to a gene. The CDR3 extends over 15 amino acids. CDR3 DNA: TGCAGTGCTAGTCAGGGACAGGGGTCTTACAATGAGCAGTTCTTC. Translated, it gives CSASQGQGSYNEQFF.

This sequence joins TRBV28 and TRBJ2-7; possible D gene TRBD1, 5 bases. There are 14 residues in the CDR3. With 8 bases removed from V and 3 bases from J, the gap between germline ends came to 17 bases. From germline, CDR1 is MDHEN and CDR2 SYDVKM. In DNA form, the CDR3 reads TGTGCCAGCGCTGGGGCGGATCTTAACTACGAGCAGTACTTC. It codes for CASAGADLNYEQYF.

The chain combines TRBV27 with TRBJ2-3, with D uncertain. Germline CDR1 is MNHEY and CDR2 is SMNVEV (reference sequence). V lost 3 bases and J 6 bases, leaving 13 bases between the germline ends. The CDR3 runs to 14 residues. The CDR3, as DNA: TGTGCCAGCAGTTTCCGAGCCCCGCCCGATACGCAGTATTTT. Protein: CASSFRAPPDTQYF.

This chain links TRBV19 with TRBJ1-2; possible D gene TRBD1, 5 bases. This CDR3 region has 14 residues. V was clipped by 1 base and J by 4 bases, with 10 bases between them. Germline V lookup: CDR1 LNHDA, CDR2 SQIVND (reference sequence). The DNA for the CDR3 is TGTGCCAGTAGTATAGGAGTGGGGGGCTATGGCTACACCTTC. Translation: CASSIGVGGYGYTF.

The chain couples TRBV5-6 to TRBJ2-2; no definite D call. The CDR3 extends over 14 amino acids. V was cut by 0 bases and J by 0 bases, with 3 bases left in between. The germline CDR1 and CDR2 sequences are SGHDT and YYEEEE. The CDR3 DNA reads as TGTGCCAGCAGCTTGGGCGCGAACACCGGGGAGCTGTTTTTT. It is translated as CASSLGANTGELFF.

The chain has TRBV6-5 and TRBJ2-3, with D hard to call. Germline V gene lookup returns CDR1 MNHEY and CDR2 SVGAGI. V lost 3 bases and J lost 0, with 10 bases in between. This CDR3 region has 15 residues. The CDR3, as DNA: TGTGCCAGCAGTTATACATTAGCTAGCACAGATACGCAGTATTTT. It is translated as CASSYTLASTDTQYF.

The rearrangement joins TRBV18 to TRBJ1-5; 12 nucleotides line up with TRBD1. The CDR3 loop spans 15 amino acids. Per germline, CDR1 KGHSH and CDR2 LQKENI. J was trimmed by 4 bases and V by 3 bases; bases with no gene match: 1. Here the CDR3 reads CASSPGQGANQPQHF. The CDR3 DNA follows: TGTGCCAGCTCACCGGGACAGGGGGCGAATCAGCCCCAGCATTTT.

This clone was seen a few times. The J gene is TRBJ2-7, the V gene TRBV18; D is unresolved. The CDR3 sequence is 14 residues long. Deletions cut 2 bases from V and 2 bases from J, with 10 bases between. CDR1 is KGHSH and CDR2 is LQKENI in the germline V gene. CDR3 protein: CASSPNQQAYEQYF. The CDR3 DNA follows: TGTGCCAGCTCACCAAACCAGCAGGCCTACGAGCAGTACTTC.